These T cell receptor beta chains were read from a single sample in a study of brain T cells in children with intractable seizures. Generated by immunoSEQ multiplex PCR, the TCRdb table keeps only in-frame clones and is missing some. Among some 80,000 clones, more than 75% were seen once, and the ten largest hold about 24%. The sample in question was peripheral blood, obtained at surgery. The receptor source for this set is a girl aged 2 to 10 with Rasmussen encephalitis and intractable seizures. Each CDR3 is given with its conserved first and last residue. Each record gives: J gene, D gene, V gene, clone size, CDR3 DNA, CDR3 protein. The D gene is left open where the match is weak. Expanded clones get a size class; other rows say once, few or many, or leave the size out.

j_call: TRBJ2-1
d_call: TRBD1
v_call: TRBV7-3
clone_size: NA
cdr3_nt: TGTGCCAGCAGCTTAACCCCGGGACAGGGGTTTAATGAGCAGTTCTTC
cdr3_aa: CASSLTPGQGFNEQFF

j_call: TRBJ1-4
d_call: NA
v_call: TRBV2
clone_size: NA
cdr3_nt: TGTGCCAGCAGTACACCCGTCTCGGAAAAACTGTTTTTT
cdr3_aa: CASSTPVSEKLFF

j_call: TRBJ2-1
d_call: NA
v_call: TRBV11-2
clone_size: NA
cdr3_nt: TGTGCCAGCAGCCCCACACGAGAGCAGTTCTTC
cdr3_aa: CASSPTREQFF

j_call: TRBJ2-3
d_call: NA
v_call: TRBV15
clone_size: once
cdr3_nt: TGTGCCACCAGCAGAGCAGATACGCAGTATTTT
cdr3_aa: CATSRADTQYF

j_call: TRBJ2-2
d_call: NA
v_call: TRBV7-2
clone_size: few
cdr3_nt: TGTGCCAGCAGCTACATCGAATTAGCGAACACCGGGGAGCTGTTTTTT
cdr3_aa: CASSYIELANTGELFF

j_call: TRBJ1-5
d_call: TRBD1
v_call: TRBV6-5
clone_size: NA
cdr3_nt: TGTGCCAGCAGTAACCGACAGGGGGGTCAGCCCCAGCATTTT
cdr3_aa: CASSNRQGGQPQHF

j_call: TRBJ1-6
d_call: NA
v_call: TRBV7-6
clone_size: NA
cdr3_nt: TGTGCCAGCAGCTTAGCAGGGACCCCTAATTCACCCCTCCACTTT
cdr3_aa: CASSLAGTPNSPLHF

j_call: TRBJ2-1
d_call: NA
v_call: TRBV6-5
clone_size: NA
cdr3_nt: TGTGCCAGCGTTACAAAGCCTCTCATCAATGAGCAGTTCTTC
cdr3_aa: CASVTKPLINEQFF

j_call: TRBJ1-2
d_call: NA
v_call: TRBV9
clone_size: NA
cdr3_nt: TGTGCCAGCAGCGTAGCTGGCGTGGGGGCGTATGGCTACACCTTC
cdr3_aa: CASSVAGVGAYGYTF

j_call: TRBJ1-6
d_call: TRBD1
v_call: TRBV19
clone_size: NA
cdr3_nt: TGTGCCAGTAATCGCCAGGGTGGACAGGATAATTCACCCCTCCACTTT
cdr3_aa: CASNRQGGQDNSPLHF

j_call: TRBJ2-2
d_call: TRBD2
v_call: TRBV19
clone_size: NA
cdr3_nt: TGTGCCAGTAGGTCTAGCGGGAGGTTCAACACCGGGGAGCTGTTTTTT
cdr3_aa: CASRSSGRFNTGELFF

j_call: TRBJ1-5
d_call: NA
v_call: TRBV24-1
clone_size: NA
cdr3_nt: TGTGCCACCAGTGACTCGGGAGGGACGCGTTATAGCAATCAGCCCCAGCATTTT
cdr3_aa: CATSDSGGTRYSNQPQHF

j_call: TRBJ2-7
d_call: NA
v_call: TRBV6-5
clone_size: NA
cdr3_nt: TGTGCCAGCAGTTACGAGGCTCAGGGCAGGTACTTC
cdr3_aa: CASSYEAQGRYF

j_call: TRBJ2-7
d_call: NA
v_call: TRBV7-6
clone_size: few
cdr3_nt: TGTGCCAGCAGCTTGGGGGCAGCGGGGAGCTCCTACGAGCAGTACTTC
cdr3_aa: CASSLGAAGSSYEQYF

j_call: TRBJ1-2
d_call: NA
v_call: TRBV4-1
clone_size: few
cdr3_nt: TGCGCCAGCAGCCAAGATAAGGGGCCATATGGCTACACCTTC
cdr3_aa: CASSQDKGPYGYTF

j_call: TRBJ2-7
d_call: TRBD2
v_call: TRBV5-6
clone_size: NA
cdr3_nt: TGTGCCAGCAGCGCCTATTTAGCGGGAGGGGTCTACGAGCAGTACTTC
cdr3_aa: CASSAYLAGGVYEQYF

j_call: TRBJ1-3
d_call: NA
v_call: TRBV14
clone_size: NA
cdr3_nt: TGTGCCAGCAGCCAATGGACGGGACATCATTCATTCTCTGGAAACACCATATATTTT
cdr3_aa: CASSQWTGHHSFSGNTIYF

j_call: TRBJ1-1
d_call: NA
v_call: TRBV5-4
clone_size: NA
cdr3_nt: TGTGCCAGCAGGAATTCGTGGGACCCAAATGAAGCTTTCTTT
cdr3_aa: CASRNSWDPNEAFF

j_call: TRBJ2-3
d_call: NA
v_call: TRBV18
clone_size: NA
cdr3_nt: TGTGCCAGCTCCCCAACGGGGACTTCCACAGATACGCAGTATTTT
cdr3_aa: CASSPTGTSTDTQYF

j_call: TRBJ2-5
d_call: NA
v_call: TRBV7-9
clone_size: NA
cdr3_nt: TGTGCCAGCAGCTTAATTGTACAAGTTGTCGAGACCCAGTACTTC
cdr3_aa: CASSLIVQVVETQYF

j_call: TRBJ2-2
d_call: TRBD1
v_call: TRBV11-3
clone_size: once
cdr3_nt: TGTGCCAGCAGCTTAGGACAGGGGAGTTCCGGGGAGCTGTTTTTT
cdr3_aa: CASSLGQGSSGELFF

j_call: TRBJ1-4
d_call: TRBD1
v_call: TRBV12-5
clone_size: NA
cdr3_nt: TGTGCTAGTGCGACAGGGGCGCTTAATGAAAAACTGTTTTTT
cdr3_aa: CASATGALNEKLFF

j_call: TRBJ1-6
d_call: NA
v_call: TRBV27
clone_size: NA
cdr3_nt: TGTGCCAGCAGAGTGTCTGGCCCCTATAATTCACCCCTCCACTTT
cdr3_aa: CASRVSGPYNSPLHF

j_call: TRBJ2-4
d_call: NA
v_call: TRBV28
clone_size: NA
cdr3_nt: TGTGCCAGCAGTTCGCCGGGGACTGTCGTCGGCATTCAGTACTTC
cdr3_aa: CASSSPGTVVGIQYF

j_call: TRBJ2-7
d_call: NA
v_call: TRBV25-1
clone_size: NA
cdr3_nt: TGTGCCAGTGGACGGCTGGGCGGAGACTACGAGCAGTACTTC
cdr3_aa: CASGRLGGDYEQYF

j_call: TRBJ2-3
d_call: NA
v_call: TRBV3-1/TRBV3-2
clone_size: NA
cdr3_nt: TGTGCCAGCAGCCAAGAACTAGCTAGGGATACGCAGTATTTT
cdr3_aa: CASSQELARDTQYF

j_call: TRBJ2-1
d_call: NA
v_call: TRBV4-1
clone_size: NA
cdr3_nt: TGCGCCAGCAGCCCCGGGACAACCGCCTACAATGAGCAGTTCTTC
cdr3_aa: CASSPGTTAYNEQFF

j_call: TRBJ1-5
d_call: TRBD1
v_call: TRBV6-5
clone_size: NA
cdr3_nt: TGTGCCAGCAGCTCAACAGGGGTTAGCAATCAGCCCCAGCATTTT
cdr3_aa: CASSSTGVSNQPQHF

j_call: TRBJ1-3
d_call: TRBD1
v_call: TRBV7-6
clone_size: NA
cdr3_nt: TGTGCCAGCAGCTTAACCCCGACAGGGAGAAACACCATATATTTT
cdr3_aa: CASSLTPTGRNTIYF

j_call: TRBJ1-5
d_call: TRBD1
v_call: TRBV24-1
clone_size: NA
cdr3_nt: TGTGCCACCAGTGAGACAGGGGTCTATCAGCCCCAGCATTTT
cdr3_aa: CATSETGVYQPQHF

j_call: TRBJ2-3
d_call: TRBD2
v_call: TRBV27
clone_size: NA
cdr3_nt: TGTGCCAGCCAGTCTAGCGGGGATTACACAGATACGCAGTATTTT
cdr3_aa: CASQSSGDYTDTQYF

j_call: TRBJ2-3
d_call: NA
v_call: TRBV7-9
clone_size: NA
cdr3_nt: TGTGCCAGCAGCTTAAAAGTGGGCACAGATACGCAGTATTTT
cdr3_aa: CASSLKVGTDTQYF

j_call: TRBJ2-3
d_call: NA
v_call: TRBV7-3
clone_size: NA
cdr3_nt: TGTGCCAGCAGCCAAGGGATGGGAGTGGGCACAGATACGCAGTATTTT
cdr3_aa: CASSQGMGVGTDTQYF

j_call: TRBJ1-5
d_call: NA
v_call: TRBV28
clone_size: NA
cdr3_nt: TGTGCCAGCAGACAGAGGGGTAATGGTAATCAGCCCCAGCATTTT
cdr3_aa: CASRQRGNGNQPQHF

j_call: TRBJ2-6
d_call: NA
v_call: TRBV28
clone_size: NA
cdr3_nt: TGTGCCAGCAGTCCGGGGGCGGGGCTTGGGGCCAACGTCCTGACTTTC
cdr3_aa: CASSPGAGLGANVLTF

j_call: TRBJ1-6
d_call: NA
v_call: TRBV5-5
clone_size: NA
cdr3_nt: TGTGCCAGCAGCTTTGGGTCGTCACGTTTTCGGAATTCACCCCTCCACTTT
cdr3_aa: CASSFGSSRFRNSPLHF

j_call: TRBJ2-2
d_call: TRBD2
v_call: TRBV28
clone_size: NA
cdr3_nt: TGTGCCAGCAGTTTAAGCGGGGGGGCCCACGGGGAGCTGTTTTTT
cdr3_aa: CASSLSGGAHGELFF

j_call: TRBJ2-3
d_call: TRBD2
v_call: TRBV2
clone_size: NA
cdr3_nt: TGTGCCAGCAGTGATGGGACTAGCGGGATACCAGATACGCAGTATTTT
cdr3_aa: CASSDGTSGIPDTQYF

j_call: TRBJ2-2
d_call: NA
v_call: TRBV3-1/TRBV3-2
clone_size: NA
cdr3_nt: TGTGCCAGCAGCCAAGACACGCCTCCTACTTGGGGCGACACCGGGGAGCTGTTTTTT
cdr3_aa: CASSQDTPPTWGDTGELFF

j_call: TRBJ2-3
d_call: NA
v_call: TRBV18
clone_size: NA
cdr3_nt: TGTGCCAGCTCACGAGGGATCCTTAGCACAGATACGCAGTATTTT
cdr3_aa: CASSRGILSTDTQYF

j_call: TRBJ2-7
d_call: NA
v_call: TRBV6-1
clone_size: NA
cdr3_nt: TGTGCCAGCAGTGAAAGAACGGTCGGAAACTACGAGCAGTACTTC
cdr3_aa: CASSERTVGNYEQYF

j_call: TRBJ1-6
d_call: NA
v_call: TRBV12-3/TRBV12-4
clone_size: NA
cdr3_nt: TGTGCCAGCAGGGCTAGCGGTTCACCCCTCCACTTT
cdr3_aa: CASRASGSPLHF

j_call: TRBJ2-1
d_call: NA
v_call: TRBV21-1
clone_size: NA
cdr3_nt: TGTGCCAGCAGCAAATCCGAGGGACAGGGACACCGCTACAATGAGCAGTTCTTC
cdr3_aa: CASSKSEGQGHRYNEQFF

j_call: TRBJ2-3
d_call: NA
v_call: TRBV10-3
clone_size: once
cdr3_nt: TGTGCCATCAGTGGCGCGCGCACAGATACGCAGTATTTT
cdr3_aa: CAISGARTDTQYF

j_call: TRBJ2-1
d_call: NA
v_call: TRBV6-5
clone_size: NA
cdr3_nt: TGTGCCAGCTCCAAAACGGGCCATGAGCAGTTCTTC
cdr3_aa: CASSKTGHEQFF

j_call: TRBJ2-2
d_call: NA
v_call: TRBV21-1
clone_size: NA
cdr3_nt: TGTGCCAGCGTATCGAGGGACACACCTAACACCGGGGAGCTGTTTTTT
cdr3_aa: CASVSRDTPNTGELFF

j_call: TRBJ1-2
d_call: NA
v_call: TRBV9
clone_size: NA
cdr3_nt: TGTGCCAGCAGCGCCCATCCGGACGGCTATGGCTACACCTTC
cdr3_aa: CASSAHPDGYGYTF

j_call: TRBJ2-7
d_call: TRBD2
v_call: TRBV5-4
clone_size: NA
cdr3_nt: TGTGCCAGCAGCTCGACTAGCGGGAGCCCCTACGAGCAGTACTTC
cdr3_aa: CASSSTSGSPYEQYF

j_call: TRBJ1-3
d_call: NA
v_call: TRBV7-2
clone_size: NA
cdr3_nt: TGTGCCAGCAGCTTATCCCGCTCCTCTGGAAACACCATATATTTT
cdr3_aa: CASSLSRSSGNTIYF

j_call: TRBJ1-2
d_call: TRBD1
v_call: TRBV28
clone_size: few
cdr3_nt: TGTGCCAGCAGTCAGACAGGGGTACCCTATGGCTACACCTTC
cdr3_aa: CASSQTGVPYGYTF

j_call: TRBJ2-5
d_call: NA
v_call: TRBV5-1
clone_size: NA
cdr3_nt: TGCGCAAGTTTCCCTGGGGCCTTGGGAGAGACCCAGTACTTC
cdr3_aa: CASFPGALGETQYF